The T cell receptor (beta chain) described here comes from a study of T cell responses to AZD1222 COVID-19 vaccine. Sequencing used immunoSEQ multiplex PCR; TCRdb keeps in-frame clones, though not all of them. Here the sample spans 100,000 to 150,000 clones, around 86% being singletons. General study results and limits: Within unmutated variant regions lay the reported targets of nearly half of spike-specific TCRs. Only 5 to 7 AZD1222 recipients were seropositive at baseline. Repertoire samples came only from after the peak T cell response. The donors showed a predominance of white British ancestry and of females, with possible underestimation of clonal diversity.

In regard to this clone: Its cognate antigen is unknown.

This CDR3 is 11 amino acids long. V lost 3 bases to trimming and J lost 14 bases, with 16 bases between them. Germline V gives CDR1 DFQATT, CDR2 SNEGSKA (reference sequence). The specimen comprised peripheral blood, sampled on day 0 of AZD1222 vaccination. This clonotype originated in an adult in good health. This rearrangement joins TRBV20-1 to TRBJ1-2, with D tentatively TRBD1 (5 bases). CDR3 DNA sequence: TGCAGTGCTAGGGGACCCCCGGTTTTTACCTTC. This codes for CSARGPPVFTF.